This T cell receptor beta chain appears in the sequencing data of a study of blood T cell repertoires in COVID-19 (dated by TCRdb to 2019 to 2021). For the study in its entirety: The collaborator samples originated in the United States, Italy and Spain and spanned the acute and convalescent phases of COVID-19. The prospective study material was composed of cDNA or gDNA derived from T cells, B-cell-depleted T cells, or PBMCs. Subjects who had been exposed to COVID-19, were actively infected with it, or had recovered from it provided the deeply sampled blood TCRbeta repertoires that made up the dataset. A freely available public database, intended as a resource for researchers studying the immune response to SARS-CoV-2, is where the repertoires were released. Samples were obtained from the ongoing ImmuneRACE study (first 160 participants) and from over 1,000 subjects provided by 6 global collaborators. A de-identified subject ID, COVID-19 status, age in years and sex were almost always included in the sample metadata. Where available, HLA class I and class II types were taken from metadata supplied by the sample provider and were not determined by assay-based typing. Overall study outcomes, separate from this receptor: How much clinical and demographic metadata was included differed by source and by participant, and the metadata was provided uncurated.

The collaborating institutions used their own protocols to collect whole blood in K2EDTA tubes. For TCRbeta analysis, collaborator samples were shipped as frozen whole blood, as isolated PBMCs, or as DNA extracted from either sample type. For this clone: Its antigen target is currently unknown. No much larger clonotype is one base removed from it; base qualities were not supplied.

The immunoSEQ Assay, a bias-controlled multiplex PCR, was used to amplify TCRbeta CDR3 regions from genomic DNA. Processing in the source paper ran as follows. Within the assay, amplification of reference gene primers was used to estimate how many nucleated cells each sample contained. Sequence reads were collapsed and filtered to measure the absolute abundance of every unique TCRbeta CDR3 rearrangement. Productive Simpson clonality was computed per sample as the square root of Simpson's diversity index over productive rearrangements. The clones in this table, taken by TCRdb from immuneACCESS, are in-frame only. Not every clone is retained; where verified, under half of the shortfall comes from an unresolved V gene, and the cause of the rest is unknown. The DNA was the basis for D and trimming; V, J and clone size are from that table. The sample table contains about 50,000 clones; only one count was recorded for 85% of them. The ten largest account for 10% to 13% of the sample.

From cysteine to phenylalanine, the CDR3 is 16 amino acids long. The DNA shown is the 48-base CDR3, in frame from base 1. CDR1 and CDR2, looked up from the germline V gene (reference sequence), are LNHNV and YYDKDF. Trimming leaves V shorter by 9 bases and J shorter by 0 bases, with the junction holding 9 bases beyond the gene matches. The V and J segments used are TRBV15 and TRBJ2-1; TRBD2 aligns with 9 central bases. The origin of this receptor is a human donor in a cohort sampled during active COVID-19. The sequenced sample was peripheral blood. The nucleotides are TGTGCCACGACCCCTCTAGCGGGAAGCTCCTACAATGAGCAGTTCTTC. This is translated as CATTPLAGSSYNEQFF.